The 32 T cell receptor beta chains below all came from one sample that was sequenced in a study of T cell responses to AZD1222 COVID-19 vaccine. Clones were read by immunoSEQ multiplex PCR, and TCRdb kept only the in-frame ones, dropping some. The sample comprises 30,000 to 35,000 clones, around 82% of which are singletons, and roughly 4% rests with the top ten. The source was peripheral blood, collected 28 days after the second AZD1222 dose. The source of these receptors is an adult who received the AZD1222 COVID-19 vaccine.

V and J are TRBV4-1 and TRBJ1-2, with a possible D match to TRBD1 (6 bases). Trimming took 6 bases from V and 4 from J, leaving 18 bases between them. The CDR3 is 15 residues long. CDR1 and CDR2 (germline): MGHRA, YSYEKL. CDR3 in amino acids: CASRKAGAGGYGYTF. CDR3 DNA sequence: TGCGCCAGCAGAAAAGCAGGGGCGGGTGGCTATGGCTACACCTTC.

This clone is a singleton in its sample. This sequence joins TRBV3-1 (or the pseudogene TRBV3-2) and TRBJ1-5, with D hard to call. Trimming pared 3 bases from V and 5 bases from J, leaving 14 bases between. The germline gives CDR1 LGHDT, CDR2 YNNKEL (reference sequence). CDR3 length: 15 residues. The CDR3 reads CASSHSSTLDQPQHF. CDR3 bases: TGTGCCAGCAGCCACTCGTCGACGCTGGATCAGCCCCAGCATTTT.

The J gene is TRBJ1-5, the V gene TRBV2; 7 bases are a match to TRBD1. Trimming removed 5 bases from V and 7 bases from J; junction bases left unmatched: 8. This CDR3 comprises 14 residues. Germline V gene data show CDR1 as SNHLY and CDR2 as FYNNEI. CDR3 coding DNA: TGTGCCAGCAGTACGCAGGGGGTTCACCAGCCCCAGCATTTT. Residues: CASSTQGVHQPQHF.

Comments on this clone: This clone may be a read error of a much larger clone one base away. V and J are TRBV3-1 (or the pseudogene TRBV3-2) and TRBJ1-5; D gene uncertain. CDR1 and CDR2 (germline): LGHDT, YNNKEL (reference sequence). Trimming took off 3 bases at V and 3 bases at J, with 6 bases between the two ends. The CDR3 contains 13 residues. CDR3 amino acids: CASSQDLNQPQHF. The CDR3 nucleotides are TGTGCCAGCAGCCAGGACCTCAATCAGCCCCAGCATTTT.

This sequence joins TRBV5-1 and TRBJ1-5; weak D call: TRBD1 (6 bases). V gave up 4 bases and J gave up 4 bases, with 15 bases separating them. This CDR3 has 15 residues. Germline V gene sequence: CDR1 SGHRS, CDR2 YFSETQ. DNA of the CDR3: TGCGCCAGCAGCCAGGTAGGGGGAGTTAATCAGCCCCAGCATTTT. It translates to CASSQVGGVNQPQHF.

The CDR3 bases are TGTGCCAGCAGTTACGGAGGGACTAGCGGATCAAGCACAGATACGCAGTATTTT. Its translation: CASSYGGTSGSSTDTQYF. The gene calls are TRBV6-2 or TRBV6-3 and TRBJ2-3, with 11 bases lining up with TRBD2. Germline V CDR1 and CDR2: MNHEY, SVGEGT. The CDR3 sequence is 18 residues long. Trimming cost V 2 bases and J 0 bases; bases outside gene matches: 7.

The chain recombines TRBV5-4 with TRBJ1-1; D is uncertain. In germline, CDR1 is SGHNT, CDR2 YYREEE (reference sequence). V lost 0 bases and J 0 bases, leaving 9 bases between the germline ends. There are 15 residues in the CDR3. CDR3 sequence reads: CASSLGRLMNTEAFF. The CDR3 bases are TGTGCCAGCAGCTTGGGACGACTTATGAACACTGAAGCTTTCTTT.

About this clone: An end of the junction differs from the germline gene, which may be a read error. The chain links TRBV7-7 to TRBJ2-3; no clear D gene. CDR3 length: 14 amino acids. Germline V gene lookup returns CDR1 SSHAT and CDR2 FNYEAQ (reference sequence). The DNA of the CDR3 is TGTGCTAGCAGCCCGGGCTCCTCTTACGATACGCAGTATTTT. It encodes CASSPGSSYDTQYF.

Written as DNA, the CDR3 is TGCAGCGTCAGCTCGGTCTACGAGCAGTACTTC. As protein: CSVSSVYEQYF. The genes are TRBV29-1 and TRBJ2-7; D is ambiguous. Germline CDR1 is SQVTM and CDR2 is ANQGSEA. CDR3 length equals 11 residues. V dropped 6 bases and J dropped 3 bases, with 9 bases sitting between them.

This clone was seen a single time. The chain employs TRBV12-5 and TRBJ1-6, with D perhaps TRBD1 (6 bases). Germline V gives CDR1 LGHNT, CDR2 FRNRAP. Trimming removed 5 bases at V and 7 bases at J, with 9 bases between. The CDR3 is 13 amino acids. The CDR3 region has the DNA TGTGCTAGTGGTCTACAGGGCAATTCACCCCTCCACTTT. It yields the protein CASGLQGNSPLHF.

The gene calls are TRBV6-2 or TRBV6-3 and TRBJ1-5, with TRBD1 matching 9 bases. Germline assignment: CDR1 MNHEY and CDR2 SVGEGT. Trimming took 4 bases from V and 0 from J; bases not matched to a gene: 7. The CDR3 covers 17 residues. This CDR3 is CASSWGQGRYSNQPQHF. As DNA, the CDR3 is TGTGCCAGCAGTTGGGGACAGGGCCGGTATAGCAATCAGCCCCAGCATTTT.

With respect to this clone: The sample carries other DNA sequences with the same CDR3. This rearrangement joins TRBV18 to TRBJ2-3; D uncertain. The ends were cut back, 2 bases at V and 6 bases at J, with 9 bases in the middle. CDR1 is KGHSH, CDR2 LQKENI, per germline. CDR3 length: 13 amino acids. CDR3 in DNA: TGTGCCAGCTCACCAGGACCTCGGGATACGCAGTATTTT. Amino acid sequence: CASSPGPRDTQYF.

V gene TRBV3-1 (or the pseudogene TRBV3-2) combines with J gene TRBJ2-1; 7 positions agree with TRBD2. The CDR3 spans 16 residues. Germline V gene data show CDR1 as LGHDT and CDR2 as YNNKEL (reference sequence). V lost 1 base to trimming and J lost 8 bases; unmatched junction nucleotides: 11. The CDR3 is CASSQVRLGGGDEQFF. In DNA form, the CDR3 reads TGTGCCAGCAGCCAAGTTAGGCTGGGGGGGGGAGATGAGCAGTTCTTC.

About this clone itself: At one boundary the junction diverges from the germline segment, which might be a read error. The rearrangement links TRBV7-7 to TRBJ2-1, with 12 positions matching TRBD1. The germline V gene has CDR1 SSHAT and CDR2 FNYEAQ (reference sequence). This CDR3 contains 16 residues. The CDR3, as DNA: TGTGCTAGCAGCTTAGGGACAGGGGGCGGCTACAATGAGCAGTTCTTC. Amino acid sequence: CASSLGTGGGYNEQFF.

The V and J genes are TRBV18 and TRBJ2-5; D gene uncertain. CDR1 KGHSH and CDR2 LQKENI come from the germline V gene. The germline V and J ends were trimmed by 2 bases and 5 bases, with 15 bases remaining between them. The CDR3 is 15 residues long. DNA of the CDR3: TGTGCCAGCTCACCAGGGTCGCTGAGGCTTGAGACCCAGTACTTC. As protein: CASSPGSLRLETQYF.

This clone was observed a handful of times. The chain carries TRBV5-1 and TRBJ1-2, with D possibly matching TRBD1 (5 bases). Germline V lookup: CDR1 SGHRS, CDR2 YFSETQ. CDR3 length: 17 amino acids. V was clipped by 0 bases and J by 0 bases, with 15 bases between them. The CDR3 spells CASSLAGWGTANYGYTF. Written as DNA, the CDR3 is TGCGCCAGCAGCTTGGCCGGGTGGGGCACCGCTAACTATGGCTACACCTTC.

V and J are TRBV7-2 and TRBJ1-1; 7 bases map to TRBD1. There are 17 residues in the CDR3. Trimming cost V 5 bases and J 1 base; bases outside gene matches: 13. The V gene's germline CDR1 is SGHTA and CDR2 FQGNSA. Here the CDR3 reads CASSLYGSGQPNTEAFF. As DNA, the CDR3 is TGTGCCAGCAGCCTATATGGGTCGGGACAGCCGAACACTGAAGCTTTCTTT.

This clone has a handful of counts. The chain is built from TRBV19 and TRBJ1-1; 7 bases fit TRBD1. Germline lookup yields CDR1 LNHDA and CDR2 SQIVND (reference sequence). The junction had 7 bases not matched to a gene; V was cut back by 11 bases and J by 1 base. The length of the CDR3 is 13 residues. The DNA for the CDR3 is TGTGCCGGAAAGGGACAGCGGAACACTGAAGCTTTCTTT. Translating gives CAGKGQRNTEAFF.

CDR3 loop: CASSSDYLSTDTQYF. In DNA, the CDR3 is TGTGCCAGCAGCTCCGACTACCTTAGCACAGATACGCAGTATTTT. This rearrangement joins TRBV7-2 to TRBJ2-3, with a possible D match to TRBD2 (5 bases). Trimming took 4 bases from V and 0 from J, leaving 11 bases between them. Germline CDR1 reads SGHTA; CDR2 reads FQGNSA. The CDR3 is 15 amino acids.

This rearrangement joins TRBV4-1 to TRBJ1-4; TRBD1 aligns across 11 bases. Germline V CDR1 and CDR2: MGHRA, YSYEKL. The CDR3 covers 16 residues. Losses at the gene ends were 4 bases for V and 8 bases for J; bases not matched to a gene: 9. CDR3 in amino acids: CASSLWTGGVGEKLFF. The CDR3 DNA reads TGCGCCAGCAGCCTCTGGACAGGGGGCGTCGGAGAAAAACTGTTTTTT.

The chain recombines TRBV6-5 with TRBJ1-2; TRBD1 is a possible D gene (5 bases). Between the trimmed V and J ends, which lost 2 bases and 6 bases, there was a span of 16 bases. Germline CDR1 and CDR2: MNHEY and SVGAGI. CDR3 size: 15 residues. CDR3 amino acids: CASSYGGNVYDGYTF. The CDR3 nucleotides are TGTGCCAGCAGTTACGGGGGGAATGTGTATGATGGCTACACCTTC.

In this sample, this clone turned up once. The genes are TRBV24-1 and TRBJ2-5; 10 bases agree with TRBD1. J lost 7 bases, V lost 4 bases, and 11 bases had no gene match. The CDR3 loop spans 16 amino acids. Germline loops: CDR1 KGHDR, CDR2 SFDVKD. CDR3 DNA sequence: TGTGCCACCAGTGACCCAAGACAGGGGGCGAGGGGGACCCAGTACTTC. Translated: CATSDPRQGARGTQYF.

The chain employs TRBV18 and TRBJ1-1, with 10 positions matching TRBD1. Germline V gives CDR1 KGHSH, CDR2 LQKENI. The V and J ends lost 6 bases and 4 bases, in that order; junction bases with no gene match: 14. The CDR3 covers 17 residues. CDR3 DNA sequence: TGTGCCAGCTCCCAGTCCCGGGACAGGGGAGGAGGCACTGAAGCTTTCTTT. Its protein is CASSQSRDRGGGTEAFF.

V usage is TRBV6-5 and J usage is TRBJ2-2; 8 positions agree with TRBD1. The CDR3 contains 14 residues. Germline CDR1 MNHEY, CDR2 SVGAGI. V gave up 2 bases and J gave up 7 bases; unmatched junction bases: 3. The CDR3 sequence: CASSYRDRRGELFF. CDR3 DNA sequence: TGTGCCAGCAGTTACCGGGACAGGCGCGGGGAGCTGTTTTTT.

The genes are TRBV29-1 and TRBJ2-1; either TRBD1 or TRBD2 may supply D (5 bases each). Trimming stripped 7 bases from V and 9 bases from J, with 13 bases between. The CDR3 spans 11 residues. The V gene's germline CDR1 is SQVTM and CDR2 ANQGSEA. The CDR3 here is CSAGTPREQFF. The CDR3 DNA is TGCAGCGCCGGGACCCCTCGTGAGCAGTTCTTC.

V usage is TRBV6-2 or TRBV6-3 and J usage is TRBJ2-3; 9 nucleotides match TRBD2. V shed 1 base and J 6 bases; nucleotides not matched to a gene: 5. Germline V lookup: CDR1 MNHEY, CDR2 SVGEGT. This CDR3 is 15 amino acids long. The CDR3 DNA reads as TGTGCCAGCAGTTACTTATGGACTAGCGAGGATACGCAGTATTTT. Translation gives CASSYLWTSEDTQYF.

This chain joins TRBV9 and TRBJ2-1; possible D gene TRBD1, 6 bases. This CDR3 region has 15 residues. Germline CDR1 SGDLS, CDR2 YYNGEE. Trimming cost V 4 bases and J 4 bases, with 15 bases left between them. In DNA, the CDR3 is TGTGCCAGCAGCATCACCGGGACACTATACAATGAGCAGTTCTTC. Protein product: CASSITGTLYNEQFF.

The chain is built from TRBV19 and TRBJ1-1, with a possible D match to TRBD1 (6 bases). The CDR3 contains 14 residues. Germline CDR1 reads LNHDA; CDR2 reads SQIVND (reference sequence). V shed 11 bases and J shed 6 bases, with 22 bases lying between them. The CDR3 DNA reads TGTGCCGCTACGCCAATCACAGGGAGCGCTGAAGCTTTCTTT. It yields the protein CAATPITGSAEAFF.

The chain employs TRBV19 and TRBJ1-5, with 9 bases aligning to TRBD1. The ends lost 6 bases at V and 0 bases at J; junction bases unmatched: 3. The CDR3 totals 15 residues. Germline V gene sequence: CDR1 LNHDA, CDR2 SQIVND (reference sequence). In DNA, the CDR3 is TGTGCCAGTAGGGACAGGGGTATTAGCAATCAGCCCCAGCATTTT. It translates to CASRDRGISNQPQHF. Looking up the rest from reference TRBV19 and TRBJ1-5 gives the full variable domain: DGGITQSPKYLFRKEGQNVTLSCEQNLNHDAMYWYRQDPGQGLRLIYYSQIVNDFQKGDIAEGYSVSREKKESFPLTVTSAQKNPTAFYLCASRDRGISNQPQHFGDGTRLSIL.

The chain recombines TRBV7-2 with TRBJ2-1; D ambiguous. Trimming took 1 base from V and 6 from J, leaving 7 bases between them. Germline assignment: CDR1 SGHTA and CDR2 FQGNSA. This CDR3 is 13 amino acids long. CDR3 nucleotide sequence: TGTGCCAGCAGCTTAGTGCCGCCCAATGAGCAGTTCTTC. Translating gives CASSLVPPNEQFF.

This clone has only a few counts. The chain combines TRBV19 with TRBJ1-2; a weak D match, TRBD1 (5 bases). The CDR3 totals 16 residues. Trimming removed 2 bases at V and 0 bases at J, with 13 bases between. Germline assignment: CDR1 LNHDA and CDR2 SQIVND (reference sequence). The CDR3 reads CASSISWDGANYGYTF. The CDR3, as DNA: TGTGCCAGTAGTATATCTTGGGACGGAGCTAACTATGGCTACACCTTC.

This clone was seen once. This chain links TRBV18 with TRBJ2-1, with D unresolved. The CDR3 has 15 amino acids. Trimming removed 0 bases at V and 5 bases at J, with 11 bases between. Germline V gene data show CDR1 as KGHSH and CDR2 as LQKENI. CDR3: CASSPPSPRHNEQFF. CDR3 sequence (DNA): TGTGCCAGCTCACCACCGTCTCCTAGACACAATGAGCAGTTCTTC. Full variable domain (rest looked up from reference TRBV18 and TRBJ2-1): NAGVMQNPRHLVRRRGQEARLRCSPMKGHSHVYWYRQLPEEGLKFMVYLQKENIIDESGMPKERFSAEFPKEGPSILRIQQVVRGDSAAYFCASSPPSPRHNEQFFGPGTRLTVL.